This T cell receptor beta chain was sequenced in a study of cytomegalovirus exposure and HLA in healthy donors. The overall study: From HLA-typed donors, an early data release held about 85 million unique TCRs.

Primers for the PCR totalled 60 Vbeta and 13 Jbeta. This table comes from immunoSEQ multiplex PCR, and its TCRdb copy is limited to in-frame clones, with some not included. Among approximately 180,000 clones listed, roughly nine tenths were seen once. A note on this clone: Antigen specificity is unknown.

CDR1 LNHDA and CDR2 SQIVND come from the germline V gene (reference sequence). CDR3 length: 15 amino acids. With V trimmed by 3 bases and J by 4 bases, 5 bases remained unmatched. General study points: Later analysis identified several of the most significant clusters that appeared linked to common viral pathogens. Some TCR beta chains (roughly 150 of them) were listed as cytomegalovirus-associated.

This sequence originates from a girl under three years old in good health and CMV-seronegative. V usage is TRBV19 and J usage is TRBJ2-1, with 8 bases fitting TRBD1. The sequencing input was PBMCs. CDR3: CASSIIRDRYNEQFF. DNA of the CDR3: TGTGCCAGTAGTATTATCCGGGACAGGTACAATGAGCAGTTCTTC.